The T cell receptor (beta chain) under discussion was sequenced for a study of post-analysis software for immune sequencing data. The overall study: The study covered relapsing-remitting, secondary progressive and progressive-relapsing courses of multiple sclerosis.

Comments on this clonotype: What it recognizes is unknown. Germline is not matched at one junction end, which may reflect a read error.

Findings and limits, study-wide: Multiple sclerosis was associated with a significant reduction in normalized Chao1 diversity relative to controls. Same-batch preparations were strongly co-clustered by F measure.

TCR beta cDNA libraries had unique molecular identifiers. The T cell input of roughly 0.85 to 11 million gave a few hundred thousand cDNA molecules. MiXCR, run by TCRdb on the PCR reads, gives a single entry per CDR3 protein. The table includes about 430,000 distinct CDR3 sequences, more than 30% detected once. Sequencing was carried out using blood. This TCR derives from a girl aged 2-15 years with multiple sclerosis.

The CDR3: CASNLRPSGGNEQFF. The CDR3 nucleotides are TGTGCCAGCAACTTAAGACCTAGCGGGGGGAATGAGCAGTTCTTC. The J gene is TRBJ2-1, the V gene TRBV7-3; TRBD2 matches at 11 bases. The CDR3 spans 15 residues. CDR1 is SGHTA and CDR2 is FQGTGA in the germline V gene.